The sequence of this T cell receptor beta chain was determined in a study of monozygotic twins with inflammatory bowel disease. A template switching step added UMIs, each with a 6-nucleotide sample barcode. No DNA is given; TCRdb re-called the 5' RACE reads and lists each CDR3 protein once. This sample's table reports about 130,000 distinct CDR3 sequences. Sequenced input: blood. The sequence was collected from a human donor with ulcerative colitis or Crohn's disease, or a healthy co-twin of an affected twin (not recorded which).

The CDR3: CSARDVASGTYNEQFF. The chain has TRBV20-1 and TRBJ2-1; checking the TCRdb D call of TRBD2 is not possible without DNA. This CDR3 region has 16 residues. Germline loops: CDR1 DFQATT, CDR2 SNEGSKA (reference sequence).